This TCR beta chain was captured in a study of cytomegalovirus exposure and HLA in healthy donors. Whole-study context: Of all 400 or so donors who were genotyped, 75% to 85% belonged to the Caucasian-associated ancestry cluster. Study-wide results and caveats: Analysis was carried out at a later point, and it linked a missense DCLRE1C variant to TCR beta V- and J-gene trimming. Rare TCR sequences predominated, though certain public TCRs were found in many donors. In a later analysis, HLA-C alleles had the fewest associated TCRs, DRB1 alleles the most.

Comments on this clone: Antigen unknown.

Per germline, CDR1 MDHEN and CDR2 SYDVKM. Trimming took 4 bases from V and 2 from J, leaving 15 bases between them. CDR3 length: 16 residues. With 60 Vbeta and 13 Jbeta primers, the PCR was carried out. The repertoire was sequenced with immunoSEQ multiplex PCR; TCRdb's copy has only in-frame clones and lacks some. The sample holds roughly 200,000 clones, around 82% seen once. The sample was PBMCs. V gene TRBV28 combines with J gene TRBJ1-5, with D perhaps matching TRBD1 (5 bases). This clonotype was obtained from a woman in her 30s in good health and CMV-seronegative. CDR3 sequence reads: CASSSLVGAGNQPQHF. The CDR3 bases are TGTGCCAGCAGTTCCCTGGTAGGGGCGGGCAATCAGCCCCAGCATTTT.